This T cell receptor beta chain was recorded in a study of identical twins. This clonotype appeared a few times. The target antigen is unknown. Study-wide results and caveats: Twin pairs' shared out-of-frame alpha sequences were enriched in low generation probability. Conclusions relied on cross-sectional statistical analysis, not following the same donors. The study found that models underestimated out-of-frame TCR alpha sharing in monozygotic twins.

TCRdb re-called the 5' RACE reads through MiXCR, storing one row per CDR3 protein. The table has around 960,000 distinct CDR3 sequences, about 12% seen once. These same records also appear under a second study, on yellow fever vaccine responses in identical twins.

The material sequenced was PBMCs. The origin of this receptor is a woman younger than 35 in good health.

CDR3 residues: CASSYPFAGTSVETQYF. The CDR3 DNA reads as TGTGCCAGCAGTTACCCCTTTGCCGGGACTAGCGTGGAGACCCAGTACTTC. The chain carries TRBV6-5 and TRBJ2-5; 10 nucleotides agree with TRBD2. With 2 bases clipped from V and 5 bases from J, the junction kept 11 bases outside the gene matches. This CDR3 contains 17 residues. Germline CDR1 reads MNHEY; CDR2 reads SVGAGI.